Following are 16 T cell receptor beta chains from one sample sequenced in a study of shared clonotypes between healthy human individuals. In the naive CD8 group, cells lacked CD45RO and were positively selected for CCR7, so terminally differentiated effector memory CD45RA+ cells were left out. Libraries were prepared by immunoSEQ multiplex PCR; TCRdb keeps only in-frame clonotypes and omits some of them. The sample has about 2.1 million clones, around 95% seen once. The source material was naive CD8+ T cells from PBMCs. These receptors originate from a man aged 18 to 35 in good health. Some clones in this sample may be carry-over from other donors' samples.

J is TRBJ1-4 and V is TRBV7-6; D possibly corresponds to TRBD1 (5 bases). The germline CDR1 and CDR2 sequences are SGHVS and FNYEAQ. There are 17 residues in the CDR3. Trimming pared 4 bases from V and 4 bases from J, leaving 19 bases between. CDR3 DNA: TGTGCCAGCAGCTCCCGGACCCCAGGGACGCTTAATGAAAAACTGTTTTTT. Translation: CASSSRTPGTLNEKLFF.

In its sample, this clone was seen a few times. The genes are TRBV4-1 and TRBJ1-1; the D is unclear. This CDR3 has 15 residues. V lost 0 bases and J 0 bases, leaving 8 bases between the germline ends. The germline V gene has CDR1 MGHRA and CDR2 YSYEKL. CDR3 in amino acids: CASSQEQIMNTEAFF. The CDR3, as DNA: TGCGCCAGCAGCCAAGAGCAGATCATGAACACTGAAGCTTTCTTT.

The chain recombines TRBV14 with TRBJ1-2; D is unclear. V shed 3 bases and J shed 1 base, with 3 bases lying between them. Per the germline V gene, CDR1 is SGHDN and CDR2 is FVKESK. This CDR3 is built from 12 residues. The CDR3 protein is CASSQDNYGYTF. In DNA form, the CDR3 reads TGTGCCAGCAGCCAGGATAACTATGGCTACACCTTC.

The V and J genes are TRBV29-1 and TRBJ1-1; the D gene is possibly TRBD1 (5 bases). Germline V gene data show CDR1 as SQVTM and CDR2 as ANQGSEA. The CDR3 extends over 14 amino acids. Trimming removed 4 bases at V and 0 bases at J, with 12 bases between. The CDR3 nucleotides read TGCAGCGTTGTAGGGGCAAGCCTGAACACTGAAGCTTTCTTT. Translation gives CSVVGASLNTEAFF. Looking up the rest from reference TRBV29-1 and TRBJ1-1 gives the full variable domain: SAVISQKPSRDICQRGTSLTIQCQVDSQVTMMFWYRQQPGQSLTLIATANQGSEATYESGFVIDKFPISRPNLTFSTLTVSNMSPEDSSIYLCSVVGASLNTEAFFGQGTRLTVV.

The CDR3 bases are TGTGCCAGCAGCTTTTCAGCACACTCTAGCACAGATACGCAGTATTTT. Protein: CASSFSAHSSTDTQYF. V is TRBV7-2 and J is TRBJ2-3; D remains unclear. The CDR3 runs 16 residues. Germline assignment: CDR1 SGHTA and CDR2 FQGNSA. Between the trimmed V and J ends, which lost 3 bases and 0 bases, there was a span of 13 bases.

This clone was detected only once. This rearrangement joins TRBV9 to TRBJ2-1; D might be TRBD2 (6 bases). This CDR3 spans 16 amino acids. The V gene's germline CDR1 is SGDLS and CDR2 YYNGEE. Trimming shortened V by 4 bases and J by 4 bases, and 18 bases separated the two germline ends. The CDR3 loop reads CASSPGVAVLYNEQFF. The CDR3 nucleotides are TGTGCCAGCAGCCCCGGGGTAGCGGTACTATACAATGAGCAGTTCTTC.

This clone was recorded only once. V is TRBV28 and J is TRBJ1-5, with 7 bases matching TRBD1. This CDR3 spans 16 amino acids. Germline CDR1 is MDHEN and CDR2 is SYDVKM. After removal of 0 bases from V and 0 bases from J, the junction contained 2 bases not matched to a gene. CDR3 nucleotides: TGTGCCAGCAGTTTATGGGGGACAGATAGCAATCAGCCCCAGCATTTT. Translated: CASSLWGTDSNQPQHF.

The chain couples TRBV5-8 to TRBJ2-6; D gene uncertain. The CDR3 length is 18 residues. The ends were cut back, 0 bases at V and 0 bases at J, with 13 bases in the middle. Per the germline V gene, CDR1 is SGHTS and CDR2 is YDEGEE. CDR3 DNA sequence: TGTGCCAGCAGCTTGGATAGGTTAAGCAGCTCTGGGGCCAACGTCCTGACTTTC. Protein sequence: CASSLDRLSSSGANVLTF. The variable domain in full, with the rest retrieved from reference TRBV5-8 and TRBJ2-6, is EAGVTQSPTHLIKTRGQQATLRCSPISGHTSVYWYQQALGLGLQFLLWYDEGEERNRGNFPPRFSGRQFPNYSSELNVNALELEDSALYLCASSLDRLSSSGANVLTFGAGSRLTVL.

As regards this clone: Different DNA sequences within this sample yield the same CDR3. This chain links TRBV9 with TRBJ2-7; 10 nucleotides agree with TRBD2. V lost 2 bases and J lost 1; bases outside the gene matches: 3. The CDR3 sequence is 15 residues long. Germline V gene data show CDR1 as SGDLS and CDR2 as YYNGEE. For the CDR3, the DNA is TGTGCCAGCAGCGTTGGGACTAGCGTATCCTACGAGCAGTACTTC. As protein: CASSVGTSVSYEQYF.

The chain couples TRBV11-2 to TRBJ2-3; unclear D gene. Trimming stripped 4 bases from V and 9 bases from J, with 8 bases between. CDR1 and CDR2 (germline): SGHAT, FQNNGV. This CDR3 region has 11 residues. CDR3 loop: CASSSDGTQYF. CDR3 nucleotide sequence: TGTGCCAGCAGCTCTGACGGGACGCAGTATTTT. The full variable domain, its missing parts supplied by reference TRBV11-2 and TRBJ2-3, is EAGVAQSPRYKIIEKRQSVAFWCNPISGHATLYWYQQILGQGPKLLIQFQNNGVVDDSQLPKDRFSAERLKGVDSTLKIQPAKLEDSAVYLCASSSDGTQYFGPGTRLTVL.

The V and J genes are TRBV28 and TRBJ2-7; D is possibly TRBD1 (5 bases). Germline V gene sequence: CDR1 MDHEN, CDR2 SYDVKM. The V end lost 10 bases, the J end lost 3 bases, and 16 bases lay between the germline ends. CDR3 size: 13 residues. The CDR3 sequence: CATSRVSGYEQYF. The CDR3 DNA reads TGTGCCACCAGCAGGGTATCAGGCTACGAGCAGTACTTC.

V is TRBV28 and J is TRBJ2-3, with unresolved D. The CDR3 consists of 15 residues. V was trimmed by 10 bases and J by 1 base, leaving 18 bases between them. Germline CDR1 reads MDHEN; CDR2 reads SYDVKM. CDR3 region: CATKSWAEGTDTQYF. CDR3 sequence (DNA): TGTGCCACCAAGTCCTGGGCAGAGGGCACAGATACGCAGTATTTT. The whole variable domain, remainder taken from reference TRBV28 and TRBJ2-3, is DVKVTQSSRYLVKRTGEKVFLECVQDMDHENMFWYRQDPGLGLRLIYFSYDVKMKEKGDIPEGYSVSREKKERFSLILESASTNQTSMYLCATKSWAEGTDTQYFGPGTRLTVL.

The chain uses TRBV30 and TRBJ2-7, with 9 nucleotides matching TRBD2. Germline CDR1 GTSNPN, CDR2 SVGIG (reference sequence). CDR3 length: 16 amino acids. V shed 2 bases, J shed 5 bases, and the junction held 13 bases outside the gene matches. The chain's CDR3 is CAWSSSRSGRRNEQYF. For the CDR3, the DNA is TGTGCCTGGAGTTCATCCCGTAGCGGGAGAAGGAACGAGCAGTACTTC.

This clone showed up just once. The rearrangement links TRBV21-1 to TRBJ2-7; the table's TRBD1 call for D was not verified on the DNA. TRBV21-1 has pseudogene status. The CDR3 totals 14 residues. This chain's CDR3 is CASSTRQGPYEQYF. CDR3 nucleotide sequence: TGTGCCAGCAGCACTCGACAGGGCCCCTACGAGCAGTACTTC.

This rearrangement joins TRBV9 to TRBJ2-1; D is ambiguous. Germline-derived CDR1 and CDR2 are SGDLS and YYNGEE. V lost 3 bases to trimming and J lost 7 bases, with 2 bases between them. The length of the CDR3 is 10 residues. The CDR3 sequence is CASSDNEQFF. In DNA form, the CDR3 reads TGTGCCAGCAGCGATAATGAGCAGTTCTTC.

V usage is TRBV5-1 and J usage is TRBJ2-7; 9 positions agree with TRBD1. J gave up 2 bases and V 0 bases, and 3 bases lay outside the gene matches. Germline V gene sequence: CDR1 SGHRS, CDR2 YFSETQ. CDR3 length: 15 amino acids. This CDR3 is CASSLVRDRAYEQYF. The DNA for the CDR3 is TGCGCCAGCAGCTTGGTCAGGGACAGGGCCTACGAGCAGTACTTC.